This is a list of T cell receptor beta chains from one sample in a study of regulatory T cells in long-lasting Graves disease. Each CDR3 protein is one row after TCRdb ran MiXCR on the multiplex PCR reads. The data contain around 500,000 distinct CDR3 sequences, 15% to 20% of them singletons. These data also featured in a second study, about T cells in Graves' hyperthyroidism and ophthalmopathy.

The sequencing here drew on peripheral blood mononuclear cells (PBMCs), taken at new diagnosis, from a patient treated with antithyroid drugs. The source is a woman aged 35-65 years with Graves disease. Each CDR3 is given with its conserved first and last residue. D genes are given only for firm matches. A clone size is listed for some rows: how often the clone was seen (once, few, many), or a class if it is expanded.

CDR3aa	CDR3nt	d_gene	v_gene	abundance	j_gene
CSVAGGATYLTDTQYF	TGCAGCGTTGCAGGGGGCGCGACCTACCTCACAGATACGCAGTATTTT	TRBD1	TRBV29-1	few	TRBJ2-3
CATSAWGDNQPQHF	TGTGCCACCAGTGCATGGGGGGACAATCAGCCCCAGCATTTT	.	TRBV24-1	.	TRBJ1-5
CASGLGSPLAGANVLTF	TGTGCTAGTGGTTTGGGGAGTCCCCTGGCTGGGGCCAACGTCCTGACTTTC	.	TRBV12-5	many	TRBJ2-6
CASGGLDGGEPDTQYF	TGTGCCAGCGGAGGACTCGACGGGGGAGAACCCGATACGCAGTATTTT	.	TRBV25-1	many	TRBJ2-3
CATRGEWNSGNTIYF	TGTGCCACCAGGGGAGAGTGGAACTCTGGAAACACCATATATTTT	.	TRBV15	few	TRBJ1-3
CASSLSQGYSNQPQHF	TGTGCCAGCAGCTTATCACAGGGATATAGCAATCAGCCCCAGCATTTT	.	TRBV11-3	few	TRBJ1-5
CASSQDSNPNTGELFF	TGTGCCAGCAGCCAAGATTCGAATCCGAACACCGGGGAGCTGTTTTTT	.	TRBV4-2	.	TRBJ2-2
CASRWGIDYEQYF	TGTGCCAGCAGGTGGGGGATTGACTACGAGCAGTACTTC	.	TRBV6-1	.	TRBJ2-7
CASSAGQGLRGHQPQHF	TGTGCCAGTAGTGCCGGACAGGGCCTACGGGGGCATCAGCCCCAGCATTTT	TRBD1	TRBV19	many	TRBJ1-5
CASRRPTGGKLFF	TGTGCCAGCAGACGTCCAACGGGAGGAAAACTGTTTTTT	.	TRBV28	.	TRBJ1-4
CASSPLKAAGETQYF	TGTGCCAGCTCACCTTTAAAGGCCGCGGGGGAGACCCAGTACTTC	.	TRBV18	.	TRBJ2-5
CASSWQGSYEQYF	TGTGCCAGCAGTTGGCAGGGTTCCTACGAGCAGTACTTC	.	TRBV28	many	TRBJ2-7